Listed here are 6 T cell receptor beta chains from one sample, sequenced in a study of graft-versus-host responses after intestinal transplantation (dated by TCRdb to the early 2020s). The library relied on the immunoSEQ multiplex PCR assay. TCRdb carries this immuneACCESS record with in-frame sequences only. Its versions omit some clonotypes, under half of them owing to an unresolved V gene in the studies checked, with the rest unexplained. In this sample the table shows tens of thousands of clones, 82% of which occur a single time. Of the sample, roughly 0.7% is held by the ten largest clones. The time point label corresponds to: cells obtained before transplantation from donor or recipient. The antigens these receptors bind are not known. The sequences come from unstimulated CD4+ T cells sorted from spleen or lymph node cells, collected before intestinal transplant. The receptors here all came from a human donor who received an intestinal transplant.

This clone has only one observation. The chain carries TRBV27 and TRBJ2-5; 7 bases fit TRBD2. This CDR3 has 15 amino acids. V lost 4 bases and J lost 5; bases outside the gene matches: 10. From germline, CDR1 is MNHEY and CDR2 SMNVEV (reference sequence). CDR3 protein: CASSSRREGRETQYF. As DNA, the CDR3 is TGTGCCAGCAGTTCAAGGAGGGAGGGCCGTGAGACCCAGTACTTC.

Details on this clone: The junction differs from germline at one of its ends, possibly a read error. This chain uses TRBV6-6 with TRBJ1-4; tentatively, D is TRBD1 (5 bases). Germline V gene lookup returns CDR1 MNHNY and CDR2 SVGAGI (reference sequence). This CDR3 region has 13 residues. CDR3 nucleotides: TGTGCCTGCAGGGCGTCCTCTAATGAAAAACTGTTTTTT. Amino acid sequence: CACRASSNEKLFF.

The J gene is TRBJ2-1, the V gene TRBV4-1, with a possible D match to TRBD2 (6 bases). CDR3 length: 16 residues. From germline, CDR1 is MGHRA and CDR2 YSYEKL. Trimming cost V 0 bases and J 8 bases, with 17 bases left between them. CDR3 sequence (DNA): TGCGCCAGCAGCCAAGATCATTTGTCGACTAGGGATGAGCAGTTCTTC. Protein product: CASSQDHLSTRDEQFF.

The chain couples TRBV7-6 to TRBJ2-1, with D possibly matching TRBD1 (5 bases). The CDR3 contains 12 residues. V was trimmed by 5 bases and J by 9 bases, leaving 11 bases between them. The germline V gene has CDR1 SGHVS and CDR2 FNYEAQ. CDR3 coding DNA: TGTGCCAGCAGCACCCCCCAGGGTGAGCAGTTCTTC. It codes for CASSTPQGEQFF.

Only one count was recorded for this clone. The chain joins TRBV15 to TRBJ2-5; D perhaps matches TRBD1 (6 bases). Per germline, CDR1 LNHNV and CDR2 YYDKDF (reference sequence). The ends were cut back, 1 base at V and 0 bases at J, with 9 bases in the middle. The CDR3 length is 15 residues. CDR3 DNA: TGTGCCACCAGCAGAGCGCGGACAGACCAAGAGACCCAGTACTTC. This translates into CATSRARTDQETQYF. Supplemented by reference TRBV15 and TRBJ2-5, the full variable domain reads DAMVIQNPRYQVTQFGKPVTLSCSQTLNHNVMYWYQQKSSQAPKLLFHYYDKDFNNEADTPDNFQSRRPNTSFCFLDIRSPGLGDTAMYLCATSRARTDQETQYFGPGTRLLVL.

The V and J genes are TRBV7-6 and TRBJ1-3; TRBD1 matches 11 bases. The CDR3 runs to 18 residues. J lost 0 bases, V lost 4 bases, and 8 bases had no gene match. Looked up from germline, CDR1 is SGHVS and CDR2 is FNYEAQ. Here the CDR3 reads CASSSRTGGDPSGNTIYF. Here the CDR3 DNA reads TGTGCCAGCAGCTCCCGGACAGGGGGCGACCCCTCTGGAAACACCATATATTTT.